The rows below give T cell receptor beta chains drawn from one sample of a study of blood T cell repertoires in COVID-19. The data were produced by immunoSEQ multiplex PCR, yet TCRdb's version contains in-frame clones alone and is incomplete. The table records more than 120,000 clones, approximately 80% of them present only once. Sample: PBMCs or T cells enriched from blood (not recorded which). Receptors originate from a man aged 50 to 60 in a cohort exposed to, infected with or recovered from COVID-19 (not recorded which). Each CDR3 is given with its conserved first and last residue. Not every row has a clone size; where given, it reads once, few, many or a size class.

>TRBJ2-2|TRBV11-2|.
CASSYRDRDTGELFF
>TRBJ2-5|TRBV29-1|.
CSGTRLAGGPKGETQYF
>TRBJ1-1|TRBV28|.
CASSLEGNTEAFF
>TRBJ1-1|TRBV10-3|.
CAISESPGQGEAFF
>TRBJ1-2|TRBV2|.
CASSSQIAYGYTF
>TRBJ1-2|TRBV6-5|.
CASSYGTGAGYTF
>TRBJ2-1|TRBV21-1|.
CASSPPAGLPIDEQFF
>TRBJ1-3|TRBV30|.
CAWNGQDSGNTIYF
>TRBJ2-7|TRBV21-1|many
CASSQGQGKLEQYF
>TRBJ1-2|TRBV6-5|.
CASKRDPLTGGYTF
>TRBJ2-7|TRBV6-5|.
CASRSEGVGSYEQYF
>TRBJ2-5|TRBV10-3|.
CAISESIFLAGQETQYF
>TRBJ1-5|TRBV6-2/TRBV6-3|few
CASSYPGNQPQHF
>TRBJ2-5|TRBV30|.
CAWRSGETQYF
>TRBJ1-3|TRBV6-5|few
CASSPGSSGNTIYF
>TRBJ2-3|TRBV19|once
CASSMALGGAAADTQYF
>TRBJ2-1|TRBV10-3|.
CAIRGQLYNEQFF
>TRBJ1-6|TRBV18|.
CASSPASFGGGQLNSPLHF
>TRBJ2-3|TRBV11-2|.
CASSSSGVSTDTQYF
>TRBJ2-1|TRBV6-5|.
CASTKPAGDYNEQFF
>TRBJ2-3|TRBV29-1|.
CSGGLARSTDTQYF
>TRBJ1-6|TRBV5-1|once
CASSLSTRTGVNSPLHF
>TRBJ2-5|TRBV7-2|.
CASSYGEAETQYF
>TRBJ1-4|TRBV2|.
CASSAGGLANEKLFF
>TRBJ2-1|TRBV6-5|.
CASRGTSDEQFF
>TRBJ1-1|TRBV19|.
CASSIVGDEAFF
>TRBJ2-1|TRBV19|.
CASSIPTGQGPRAEQFF
>TRBJ2-1|TRBV10-1|.
CASSDIAGGNNEQFF